The clone carrying this T cell receptor beta chain was picked up a small number of times. As yet, its antigen is unknown. The data were obtained in a study of cytomegalovirus exposure and HLA in healthy donors. Study as a whole: Counted in an early data release were approximately 80 million unique TCRs from HLA-typed donors. Regarding the study as a whole: In terms of immune exposure information, only CMV serostatus was available. In an earlier analysis, most TCR beta V segments were productive about 87% or about 30% of the time. It emerged from a later analysis that several of the most significant clusters appeared to be linked to common viral pathogens.

The PCR had 60 Vbeta and 13 Jbeta primers. TCRdb keeps only in-frame clones here, not all; method: immunoSEQ multiplex PCR. The sample includes more than 100,000 clones, 65% to 80% of them seen just once. CDR1 and CDR2 (germline): ENHRY, SYGVKD. The CDR3 extends over 16 amino acids. After removal of 0 bases from V and 1 base from J, the junction contained 3 bases not matched to a gene. The V gene is TRBV10-3, the J gene TRBJ1-5, with 7 positions matching TRBD1. The sample consisted of PBMCs. The TCR comes from a human donor in good health. DNA for the CDR3: TGTGCCATCAGTGAGTCGAGGACAGGCAGCAATCAGCCCCAGCATTTT. Amino acid sequence: CAISESRTGSNQPQHF.